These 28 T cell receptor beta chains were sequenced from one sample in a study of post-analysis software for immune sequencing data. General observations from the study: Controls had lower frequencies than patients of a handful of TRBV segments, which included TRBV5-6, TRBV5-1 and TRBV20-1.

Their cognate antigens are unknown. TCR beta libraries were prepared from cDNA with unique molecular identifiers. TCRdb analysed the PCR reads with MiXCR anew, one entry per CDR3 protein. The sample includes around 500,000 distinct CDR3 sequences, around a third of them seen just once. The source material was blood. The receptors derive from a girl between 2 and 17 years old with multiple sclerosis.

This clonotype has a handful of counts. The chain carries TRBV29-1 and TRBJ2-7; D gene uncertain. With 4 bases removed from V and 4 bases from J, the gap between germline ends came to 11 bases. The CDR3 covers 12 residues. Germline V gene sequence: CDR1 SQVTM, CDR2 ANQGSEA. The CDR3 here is CSVGSDRYEQYF. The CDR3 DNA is TGCAGCGTTGGTTCAGATAGATACGAGCAGTACTTC.

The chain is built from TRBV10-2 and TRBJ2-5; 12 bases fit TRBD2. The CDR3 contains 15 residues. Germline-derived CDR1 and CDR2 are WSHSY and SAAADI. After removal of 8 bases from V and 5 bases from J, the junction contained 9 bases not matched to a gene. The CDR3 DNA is TGCGCCAGCGCTTGGACTAGCGGGGCCGGGGAGACCCAGTACTTC. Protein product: CASAWTSGAGETQYF.

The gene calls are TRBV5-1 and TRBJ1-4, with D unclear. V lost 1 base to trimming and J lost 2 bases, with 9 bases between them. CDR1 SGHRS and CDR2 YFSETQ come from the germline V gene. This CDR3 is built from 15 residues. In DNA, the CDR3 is TGCGCCAGCAGCTTGTCTGGCAGTACTAATGAAAAACTGTTTTTT. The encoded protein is CASSLSGSTNEKLFF.

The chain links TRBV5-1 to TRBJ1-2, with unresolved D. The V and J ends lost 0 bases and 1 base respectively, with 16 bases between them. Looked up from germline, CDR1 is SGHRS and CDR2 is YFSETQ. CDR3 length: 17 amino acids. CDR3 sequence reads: CASSLVANVPGNYGYTF. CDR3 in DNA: TGCGCCAGCAGCTTGGTGGCTAACGTCCCCGGTAACTATGGCTACACCTTC.

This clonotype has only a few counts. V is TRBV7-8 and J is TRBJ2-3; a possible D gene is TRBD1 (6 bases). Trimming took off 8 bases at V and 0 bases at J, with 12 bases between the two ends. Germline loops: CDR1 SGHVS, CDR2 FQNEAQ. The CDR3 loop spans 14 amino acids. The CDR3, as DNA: TGTGCCAGCGGTAGGGGGTCTAGCACAGATACGCAGTATTTT. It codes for CASGRGSSTDTQYF.

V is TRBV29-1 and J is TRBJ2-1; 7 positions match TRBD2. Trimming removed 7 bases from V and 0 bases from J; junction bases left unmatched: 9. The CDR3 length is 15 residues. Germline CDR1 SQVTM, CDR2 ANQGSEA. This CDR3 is CSARRGGSSYNEQFF. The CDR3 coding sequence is TGCAGCGCCCGGCGGGGCGGGAGCTCCTACAATGAGCAGTTCTTC.

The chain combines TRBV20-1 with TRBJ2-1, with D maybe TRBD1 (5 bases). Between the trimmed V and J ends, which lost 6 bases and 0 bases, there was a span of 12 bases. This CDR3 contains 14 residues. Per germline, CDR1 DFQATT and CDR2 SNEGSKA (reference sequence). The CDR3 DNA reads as TGCAGTGCCGAAAGACAGAGCTCCTACAATGAGCAGTTCTTC. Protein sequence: CSAERQSSYNEQFF.

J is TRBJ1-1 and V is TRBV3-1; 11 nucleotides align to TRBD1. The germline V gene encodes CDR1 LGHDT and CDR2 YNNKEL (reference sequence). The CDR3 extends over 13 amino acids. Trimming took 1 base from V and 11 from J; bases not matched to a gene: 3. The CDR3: CASSQGGQGVAFF. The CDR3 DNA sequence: TGTGCCAGCAGCCAAGGGGGACAGGGGGTCGCTTTCTTT.

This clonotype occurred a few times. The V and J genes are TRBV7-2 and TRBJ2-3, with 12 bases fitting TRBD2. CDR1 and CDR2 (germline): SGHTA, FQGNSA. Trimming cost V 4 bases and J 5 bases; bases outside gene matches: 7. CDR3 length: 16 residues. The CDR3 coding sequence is TGTGCCAGCAGCTCCCGGACTAGCGGGGATTTAGATACGCAGTATTTT. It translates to CASSSRTSGDLDTQYF.

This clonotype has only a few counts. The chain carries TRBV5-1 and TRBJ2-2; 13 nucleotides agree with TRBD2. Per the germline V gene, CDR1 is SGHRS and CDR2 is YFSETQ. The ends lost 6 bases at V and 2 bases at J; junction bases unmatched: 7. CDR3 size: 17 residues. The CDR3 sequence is CASTLGLAGANTGELFF. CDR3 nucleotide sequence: TGCGCCAGCACCCTTGGACTAGCGGGGGCCAACACCGGGGAGCTGTTTTTT.

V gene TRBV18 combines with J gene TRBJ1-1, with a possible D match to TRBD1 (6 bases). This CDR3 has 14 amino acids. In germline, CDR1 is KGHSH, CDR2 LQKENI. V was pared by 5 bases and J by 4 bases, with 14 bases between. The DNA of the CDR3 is TGTGCCAGCTCAACAAGGGGGGGCTTCACTGAAGCTTTCTTT. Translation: CASSTRGGFTEAFF. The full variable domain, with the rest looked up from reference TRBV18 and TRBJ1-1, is NAGVMQNPRHLVRRRGQEARLRCSPMKGHSHVYWYRQLPEEGLKFMVYLQKENIIDESGMPKERFSAEFPKEGPSILRIQQVVRGDSAAYFCASSTRGGFTEAFFGQGTRLTVV.

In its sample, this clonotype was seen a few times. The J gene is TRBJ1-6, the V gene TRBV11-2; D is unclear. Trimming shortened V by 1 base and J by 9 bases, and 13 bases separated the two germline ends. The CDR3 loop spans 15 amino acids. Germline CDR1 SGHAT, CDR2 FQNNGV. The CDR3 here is CASSLAGGDSSPLHF. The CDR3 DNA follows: TGTGCCAGCAGCTTAGCGGGCGGGGATAGTTCACCCCTCCACTTT.

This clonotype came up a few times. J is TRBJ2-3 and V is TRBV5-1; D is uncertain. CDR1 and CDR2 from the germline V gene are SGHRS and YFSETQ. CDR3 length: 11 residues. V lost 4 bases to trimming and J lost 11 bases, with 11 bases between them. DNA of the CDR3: TGCGCCAGCAGCCCAGGACGCTTGCAGTATTTT. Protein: CASSPGRLQYF.

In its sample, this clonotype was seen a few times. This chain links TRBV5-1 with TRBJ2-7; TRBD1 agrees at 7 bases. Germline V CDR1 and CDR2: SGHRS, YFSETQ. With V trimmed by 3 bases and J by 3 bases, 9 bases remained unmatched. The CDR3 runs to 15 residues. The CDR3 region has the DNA TGCGCCAGCAGCTCGTCCGGGACAGACTACTACGAGCAGTACTTC. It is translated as CASSSSGTDYYEQYF.

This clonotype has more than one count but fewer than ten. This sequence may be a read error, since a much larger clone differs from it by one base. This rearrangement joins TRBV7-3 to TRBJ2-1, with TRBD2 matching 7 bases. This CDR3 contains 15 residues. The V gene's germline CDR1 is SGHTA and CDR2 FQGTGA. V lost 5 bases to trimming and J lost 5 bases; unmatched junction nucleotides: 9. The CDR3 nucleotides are TGTGCCAGCAGCATGCGACTAGCCGGGAACAATGAGCAGTTCTTC. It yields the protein CASSMRLAGNNEQFF.

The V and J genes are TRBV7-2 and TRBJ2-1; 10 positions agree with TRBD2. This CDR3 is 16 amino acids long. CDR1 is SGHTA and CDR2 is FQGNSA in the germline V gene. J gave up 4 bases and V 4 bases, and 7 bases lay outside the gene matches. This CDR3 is CASSYASGGRYNEQFF. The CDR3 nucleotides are TGTGCCAGCAGCTACGCTAGCGGGGGCCGTTACAATGAGCAGTTCTTC.

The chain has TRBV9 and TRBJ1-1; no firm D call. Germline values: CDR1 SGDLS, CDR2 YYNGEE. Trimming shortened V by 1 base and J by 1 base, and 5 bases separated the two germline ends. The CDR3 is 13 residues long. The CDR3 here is CASSVLANTEAFF. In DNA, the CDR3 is TGTGCCAGCAGCGTATTAGCGAACACTGAAGCTTTCTTT.

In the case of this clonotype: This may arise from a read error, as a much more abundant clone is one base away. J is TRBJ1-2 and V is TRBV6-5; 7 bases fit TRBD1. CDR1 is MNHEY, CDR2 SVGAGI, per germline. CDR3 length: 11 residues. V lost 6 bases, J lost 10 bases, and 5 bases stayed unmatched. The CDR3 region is CASRDRDDYTF. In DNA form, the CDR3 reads TGTGCCAGCAGAGACAGGGATGACTACACCTTC.

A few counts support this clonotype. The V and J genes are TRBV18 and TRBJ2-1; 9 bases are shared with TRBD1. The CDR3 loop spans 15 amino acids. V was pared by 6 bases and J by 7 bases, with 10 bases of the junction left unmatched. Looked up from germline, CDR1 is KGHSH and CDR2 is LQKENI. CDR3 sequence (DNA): TGTGCCAGCTCTCCGGACAGGGGTTTGGCGAATGAGCAGTTCTTC. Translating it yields CASSPDRGLANEQFF. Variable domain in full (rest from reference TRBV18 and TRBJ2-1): NAGVMQNPRHLVRRRGQEARLRCSPMKGHSHVYWYRQLPEEGLKFMVYLQKENIIDESGMPKERFSAEFPKEGPSILRIQQVVRGDSAAYFCASSPDRGLANEQFFGPGTRLTVL.

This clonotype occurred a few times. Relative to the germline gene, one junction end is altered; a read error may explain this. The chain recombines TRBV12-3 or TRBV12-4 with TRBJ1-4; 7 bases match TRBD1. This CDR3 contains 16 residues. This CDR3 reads CASSSPVGTANEELFF. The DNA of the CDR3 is TGTGCCAGCAGTTCACCCGTCGGGACAGCTAATGAAGAACTGTTTTTT.

This chain's CDR3 is CASSSLRAYGYTF. CDR3 bases: TGTGCCAGCAGCTCCCTCCGGGCCTATGGCTACACCTTC. V gene TRBV7-8 combines with J gene TRBJ1-2, with no clear D. This CDR3 is 13 amino acids long. Deletions cut 4 bases from V and 4 bases from J, with 10 bases between. The germline V gene encodes CDR1 SGHVS and CDR2 FQNEAQ.

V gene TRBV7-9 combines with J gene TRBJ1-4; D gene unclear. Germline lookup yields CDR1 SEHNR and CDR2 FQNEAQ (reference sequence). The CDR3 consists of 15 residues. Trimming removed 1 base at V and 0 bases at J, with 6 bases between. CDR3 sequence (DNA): TGTGCCAGCAGCTTAGGCAGGACAACTAATGAAAAACTGTTTTTT. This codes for CASSLGRTTNEKLFF.

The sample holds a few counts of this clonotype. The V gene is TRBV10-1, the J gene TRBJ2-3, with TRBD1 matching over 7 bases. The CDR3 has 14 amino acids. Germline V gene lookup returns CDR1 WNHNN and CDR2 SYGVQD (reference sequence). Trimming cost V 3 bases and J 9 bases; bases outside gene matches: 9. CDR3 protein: CASSDPTGQDTQYF. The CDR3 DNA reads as TGCGCCAGCAGTGACCCCACCGGACAGGACACGCAGTATTTT.

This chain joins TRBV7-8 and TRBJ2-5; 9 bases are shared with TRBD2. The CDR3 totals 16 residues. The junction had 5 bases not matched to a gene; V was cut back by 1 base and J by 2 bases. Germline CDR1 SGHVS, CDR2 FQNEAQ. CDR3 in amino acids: CASSLVLAGRQETQYF. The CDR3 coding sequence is TGTGCCAGCAGCTTAGTCCTAGCGGGGCGTCAAGAGACCCAGTACTTC.

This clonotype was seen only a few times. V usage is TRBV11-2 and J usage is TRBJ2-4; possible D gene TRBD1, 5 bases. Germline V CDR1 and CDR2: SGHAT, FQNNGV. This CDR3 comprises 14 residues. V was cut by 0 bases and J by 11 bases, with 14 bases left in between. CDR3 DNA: TGTGCCAGCAGCTTAGATCTGGGGCCAATCGTTCAGTACTTC. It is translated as CASSLDLGPIVQYF.

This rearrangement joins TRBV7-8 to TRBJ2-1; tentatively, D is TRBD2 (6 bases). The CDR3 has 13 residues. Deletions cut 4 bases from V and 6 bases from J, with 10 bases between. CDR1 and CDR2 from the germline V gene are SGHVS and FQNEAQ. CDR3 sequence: CASSWGTFNEQFF. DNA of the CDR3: TGTGCCAGCAGCTGGGGGACTTTCAATGAGCAGTTCTTC.

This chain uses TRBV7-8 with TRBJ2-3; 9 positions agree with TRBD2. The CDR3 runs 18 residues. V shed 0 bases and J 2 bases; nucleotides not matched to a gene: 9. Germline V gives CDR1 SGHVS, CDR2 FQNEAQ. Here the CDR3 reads CASSLAGGGAVVTDTQYF. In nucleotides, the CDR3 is TGTGCCAGCAGCTTAGCGGGCGGGGGGGCGGTGGTCACAGATACGCAGTATTTT.

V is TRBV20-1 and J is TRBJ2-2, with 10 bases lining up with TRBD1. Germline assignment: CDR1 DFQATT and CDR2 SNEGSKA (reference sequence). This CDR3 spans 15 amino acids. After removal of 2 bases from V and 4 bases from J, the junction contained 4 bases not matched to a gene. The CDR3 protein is CSARRQGASTGELFF. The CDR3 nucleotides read TGCAGTGCTAGAAGACAGGGGGCCAGCACCGGGGAGCTGTTTTTT.